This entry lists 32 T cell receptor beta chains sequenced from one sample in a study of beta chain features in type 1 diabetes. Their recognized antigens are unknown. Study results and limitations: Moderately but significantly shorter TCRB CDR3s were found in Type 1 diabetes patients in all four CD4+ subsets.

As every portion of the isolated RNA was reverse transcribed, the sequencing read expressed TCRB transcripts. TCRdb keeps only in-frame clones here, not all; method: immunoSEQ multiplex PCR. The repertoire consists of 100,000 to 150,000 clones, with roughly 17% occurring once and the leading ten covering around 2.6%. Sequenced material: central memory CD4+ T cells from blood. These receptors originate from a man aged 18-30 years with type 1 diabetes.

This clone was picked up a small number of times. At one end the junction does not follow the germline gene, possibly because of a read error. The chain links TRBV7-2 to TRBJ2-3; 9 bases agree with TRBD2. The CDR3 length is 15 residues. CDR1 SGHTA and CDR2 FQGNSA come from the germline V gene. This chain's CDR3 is CASSLAGFSPDTQYF. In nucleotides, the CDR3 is TGTGCCAGCAGCCTAGCGGGATTTTCCCCAGATACGCAGTATTTT.

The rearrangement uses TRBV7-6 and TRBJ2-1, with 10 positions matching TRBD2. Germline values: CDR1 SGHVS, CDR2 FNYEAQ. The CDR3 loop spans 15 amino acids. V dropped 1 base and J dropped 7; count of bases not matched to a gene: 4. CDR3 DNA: TGTGCCAGCAGCTTAGATAGCGGGGGGTTAAATGAGCAGTTCTTC. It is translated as CASSLDSGGLNEQFF.

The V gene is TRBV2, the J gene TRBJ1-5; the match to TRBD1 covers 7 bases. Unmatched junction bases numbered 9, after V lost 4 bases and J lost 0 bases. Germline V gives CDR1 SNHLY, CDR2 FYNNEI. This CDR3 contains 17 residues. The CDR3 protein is CASSVFLGGGSNQPQHF. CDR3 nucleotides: TGTGCCAGCAGTGTGTTTTTAGGGGGCGGTAGCAATCAGCCCCAGCATTTT.

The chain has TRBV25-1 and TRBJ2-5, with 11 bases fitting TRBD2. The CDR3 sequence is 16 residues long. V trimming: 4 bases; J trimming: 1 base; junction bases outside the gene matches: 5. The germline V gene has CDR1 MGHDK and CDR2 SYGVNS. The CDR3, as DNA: TGTGCCAGCAGTGTCCTGGGGACTAGCGGCCAAGAGACCCAGTACTTC. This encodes CASSVLGTSGQETQYF.

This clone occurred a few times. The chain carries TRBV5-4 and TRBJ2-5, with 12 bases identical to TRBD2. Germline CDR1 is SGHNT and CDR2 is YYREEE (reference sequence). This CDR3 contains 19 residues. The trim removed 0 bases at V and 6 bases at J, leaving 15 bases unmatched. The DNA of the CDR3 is TGTGCCAGCAGCTTGGCCGGGGCTAGCGGGAGGGAGTCCGCGAAGACCCAGTACTTC. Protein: CASSLAGASGRESAKTQYF.

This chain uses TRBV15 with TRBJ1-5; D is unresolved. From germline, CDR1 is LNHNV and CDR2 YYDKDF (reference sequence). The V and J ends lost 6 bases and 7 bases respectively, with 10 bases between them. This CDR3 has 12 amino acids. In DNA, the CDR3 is TGTGCCACCAGTATGAGGGAGCAGCCCCAGCATTTT. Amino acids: CATSMREQPQHF.

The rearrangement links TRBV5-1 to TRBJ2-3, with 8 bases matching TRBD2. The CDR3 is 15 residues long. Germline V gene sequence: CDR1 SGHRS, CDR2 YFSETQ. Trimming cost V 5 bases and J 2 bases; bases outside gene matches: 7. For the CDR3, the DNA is TGCGCCAGCAGTTCGAGCGGGGGACTCACAGATACGCAGTATTTT. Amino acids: CASSSSGGLTDTQYF.

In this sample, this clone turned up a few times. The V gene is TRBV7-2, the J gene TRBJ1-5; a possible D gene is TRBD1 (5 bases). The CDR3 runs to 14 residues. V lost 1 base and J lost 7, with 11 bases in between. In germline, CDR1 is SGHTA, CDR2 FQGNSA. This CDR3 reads CASSLDGGRQPQHF. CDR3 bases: TGTGCCAGCAGCTTAGACGGGGGACGGCAGCCCCAGCATTTT.

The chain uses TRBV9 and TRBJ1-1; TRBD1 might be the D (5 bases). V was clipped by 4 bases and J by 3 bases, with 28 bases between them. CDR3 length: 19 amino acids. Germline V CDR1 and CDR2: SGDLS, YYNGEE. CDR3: CASSLPPLSFAGRDTEAFF. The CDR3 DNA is TGTGCCAGCAGCCTCCCTCCCCTGTCGTTTGCGGGGCGGGACACTGAAGCTTTCTTT.

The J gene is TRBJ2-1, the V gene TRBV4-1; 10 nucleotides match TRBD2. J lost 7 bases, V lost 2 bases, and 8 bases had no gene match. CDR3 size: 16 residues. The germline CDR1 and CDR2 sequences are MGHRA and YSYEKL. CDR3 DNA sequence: TGCGCCAGCAGCCAAAATCATGGTAGCGGGGGGAATGAGCAGTTCTTC. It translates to CASSQNHGSGGNEQFF.

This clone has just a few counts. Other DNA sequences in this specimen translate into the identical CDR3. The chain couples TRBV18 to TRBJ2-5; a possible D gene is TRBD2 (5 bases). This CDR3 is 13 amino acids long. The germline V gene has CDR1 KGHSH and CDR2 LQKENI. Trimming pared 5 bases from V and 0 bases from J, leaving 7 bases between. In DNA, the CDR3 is TGTGCCAGCTCAAGAGGGCACCAAGAGACCCAGTACTTC. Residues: CASSRGHQETQYF.

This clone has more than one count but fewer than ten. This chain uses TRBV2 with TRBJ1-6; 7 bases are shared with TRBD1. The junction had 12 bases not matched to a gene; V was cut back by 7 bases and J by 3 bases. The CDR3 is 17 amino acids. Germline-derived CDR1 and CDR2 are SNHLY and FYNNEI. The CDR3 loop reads CASNPTRGGIYNSPLHF. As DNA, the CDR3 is TGTGCCAGCAACCCCACCCGAGGGGGCATCTATAATTCACCCCTCCACTTT.

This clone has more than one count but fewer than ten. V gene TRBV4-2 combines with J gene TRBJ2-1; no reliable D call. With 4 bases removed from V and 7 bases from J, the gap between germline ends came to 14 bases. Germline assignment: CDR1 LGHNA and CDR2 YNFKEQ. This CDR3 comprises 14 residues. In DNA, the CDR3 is TGTGCCAGCAGCCCCCCCCAGCGTAGGAATGAGCAGTTCTTC. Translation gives CASSPPQRRNEQFF.

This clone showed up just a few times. CDR3: CASSPRGPGYEQYF. CDR3 nucleotide sequence: TGCGCCAGCAGCCCCCGCGGGCCGGGGTACGAGCAGTACTTC. V usage is TRBV5-1 and J usage is TRBJ2-7; D perhaps matches TRBD2 (5 bases). Germline-derived CDR1 and CDR2 are SGHRS and YFSETQ. The CDR3 consists of 14 residues. Trimming took off 4 bases at V and 4 bases at J, with 15 bases between the two ends.

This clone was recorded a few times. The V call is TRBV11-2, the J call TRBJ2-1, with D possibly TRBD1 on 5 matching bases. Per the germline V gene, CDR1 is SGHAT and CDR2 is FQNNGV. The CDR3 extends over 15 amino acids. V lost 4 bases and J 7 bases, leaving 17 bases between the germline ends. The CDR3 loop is CASSSPFRGENEQFF. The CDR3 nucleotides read TGTGCCAGCAGCTCGCCCTTTAGGGGTGAGAATGAGCAGTTCTTC.

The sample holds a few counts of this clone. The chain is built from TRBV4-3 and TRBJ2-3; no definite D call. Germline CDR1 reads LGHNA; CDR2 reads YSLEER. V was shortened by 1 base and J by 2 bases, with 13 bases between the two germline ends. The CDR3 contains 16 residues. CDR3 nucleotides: TGCGCCAGCAGCCAAGCACCGAGCTCTAACACAGATACGCAGTATTTT. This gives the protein CASSQAPSSNTDTQYF.

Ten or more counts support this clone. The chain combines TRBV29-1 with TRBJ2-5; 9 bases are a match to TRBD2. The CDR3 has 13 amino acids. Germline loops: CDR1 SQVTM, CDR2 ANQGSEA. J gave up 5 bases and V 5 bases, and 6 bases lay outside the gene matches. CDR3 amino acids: CSVRGLAGETQYF. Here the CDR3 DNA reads TGCAGCGTTCGAGGGCTAGCGGGGGAGACCCAGTACTTC.

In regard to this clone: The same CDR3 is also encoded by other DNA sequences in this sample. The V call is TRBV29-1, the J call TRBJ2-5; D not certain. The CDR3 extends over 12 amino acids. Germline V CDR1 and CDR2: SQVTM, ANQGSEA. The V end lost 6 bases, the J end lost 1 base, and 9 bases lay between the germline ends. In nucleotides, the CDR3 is TGCAGCGTAGGTCAGCCCCAAGAGACCCAGTACTTC. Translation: CSVGQPQETQYF.

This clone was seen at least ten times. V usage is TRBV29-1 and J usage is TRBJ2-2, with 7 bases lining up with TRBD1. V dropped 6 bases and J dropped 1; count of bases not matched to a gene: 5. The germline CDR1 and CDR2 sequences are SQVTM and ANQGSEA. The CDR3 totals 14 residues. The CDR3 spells CSVSTGVNTGELFF. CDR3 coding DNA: TGCAGCGTCTCAACAGGGGTGAACACCGGGGAGCTGTTTTTT.

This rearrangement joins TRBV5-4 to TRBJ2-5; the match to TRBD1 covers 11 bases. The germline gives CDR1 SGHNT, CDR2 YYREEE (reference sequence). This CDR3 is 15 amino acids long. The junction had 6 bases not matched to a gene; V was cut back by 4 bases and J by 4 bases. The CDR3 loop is CASSVTGTGGETQYF. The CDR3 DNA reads TGTGCCAGCAGCGTGACCGGGACAGGGGGAGAGACCCAGTACTTC.

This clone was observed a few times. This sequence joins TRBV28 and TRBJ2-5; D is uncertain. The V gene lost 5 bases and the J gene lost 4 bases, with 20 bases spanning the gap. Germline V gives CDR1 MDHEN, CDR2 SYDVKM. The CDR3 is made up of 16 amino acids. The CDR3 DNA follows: TGTGCCAGCAGTCCCCTGGGCGCTAGATGGGGAGAGACCCAGTACTTC. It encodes CASSPLGARWGETQYF. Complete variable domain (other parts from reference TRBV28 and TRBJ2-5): DVKVTQSSRYLVKRTGEKVFLECVQDMDHENMFWYRQDPGLGLRLIYFSYDVKMKEKGDIPEGYSVSREKKERFSLILESASTNQTSMYLCASSPLGARWGETQYFGPGTRLLVL.

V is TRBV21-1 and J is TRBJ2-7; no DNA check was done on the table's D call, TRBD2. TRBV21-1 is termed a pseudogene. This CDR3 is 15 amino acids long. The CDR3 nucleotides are TGTGCCAGCGAGACTAGCGGGAGGGGACTGGGAGAGCAGTACTTC. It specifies CASETSGRGLGEQYF.

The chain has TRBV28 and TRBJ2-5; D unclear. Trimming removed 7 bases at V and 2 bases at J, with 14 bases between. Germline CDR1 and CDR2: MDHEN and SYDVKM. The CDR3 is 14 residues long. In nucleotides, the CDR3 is TGTGCCAGCACCAGCCCGGGTAGACAAGAGACCCAGTACTTC. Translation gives CASTSPGRQETQYF.

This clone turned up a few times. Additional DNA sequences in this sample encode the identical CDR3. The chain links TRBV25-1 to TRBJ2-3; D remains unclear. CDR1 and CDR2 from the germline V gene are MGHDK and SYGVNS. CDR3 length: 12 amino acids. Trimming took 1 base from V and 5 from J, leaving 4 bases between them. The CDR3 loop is CASSESGDTQYF. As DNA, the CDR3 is TGTGCCAGCAGTGAATCCGGAGATACGCAGTATTTT.

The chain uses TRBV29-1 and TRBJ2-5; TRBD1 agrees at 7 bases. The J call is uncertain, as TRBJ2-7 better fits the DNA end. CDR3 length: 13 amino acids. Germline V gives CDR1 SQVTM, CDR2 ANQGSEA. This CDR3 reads CSAEGAGGYEQYF. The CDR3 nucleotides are TGCAGCGCCGAAGGGGCAGGGGGCTACGAGCAGTACTTC.

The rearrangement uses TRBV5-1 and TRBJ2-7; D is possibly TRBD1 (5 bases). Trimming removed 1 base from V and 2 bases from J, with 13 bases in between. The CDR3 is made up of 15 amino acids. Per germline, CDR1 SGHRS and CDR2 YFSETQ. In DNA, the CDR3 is TGCGCCAGCAGCTTGACTCTGGACATTACCTACGAGCAGTACTTC. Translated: CASSLTLDITYEQYF. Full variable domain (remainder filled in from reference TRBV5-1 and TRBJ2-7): KAGVTQTPRYLIKTRGQQVTLSCSPISGHRSVSWYQQTPGQGLQFLFEYFSETQRNKGNFPGRFSGRQFSNSRSEMNVSTLELGDSALYLCASSLTLDITYEQYFGPGTRLTVT.

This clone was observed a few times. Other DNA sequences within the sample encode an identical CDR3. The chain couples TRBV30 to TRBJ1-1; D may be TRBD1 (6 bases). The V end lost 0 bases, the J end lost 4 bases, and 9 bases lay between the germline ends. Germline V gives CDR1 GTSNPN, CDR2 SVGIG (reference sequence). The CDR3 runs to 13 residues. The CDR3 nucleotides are TGTGCCTGGAGTGTACGAGGGGGCACTGAAGCTTTCTTT. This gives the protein CAWSVRGGTEAFF.

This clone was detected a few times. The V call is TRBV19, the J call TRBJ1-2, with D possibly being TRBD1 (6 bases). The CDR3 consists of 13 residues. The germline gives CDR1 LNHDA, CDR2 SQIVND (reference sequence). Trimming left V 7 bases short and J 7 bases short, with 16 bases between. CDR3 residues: CASTGQPSLGYTF. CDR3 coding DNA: TGTGCCAGTACCGGACAGCCCTCCCTTGGCTACACCTTC.

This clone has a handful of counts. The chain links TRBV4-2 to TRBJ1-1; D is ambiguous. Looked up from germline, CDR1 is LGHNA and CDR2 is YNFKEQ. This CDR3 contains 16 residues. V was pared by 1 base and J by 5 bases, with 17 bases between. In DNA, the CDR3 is TGTGCCAGCAGCCAAGGAGGGAGCCCGGCTGGGACTGAAGCTTTCTTT. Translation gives CASSQGGSPAGTEAFF.

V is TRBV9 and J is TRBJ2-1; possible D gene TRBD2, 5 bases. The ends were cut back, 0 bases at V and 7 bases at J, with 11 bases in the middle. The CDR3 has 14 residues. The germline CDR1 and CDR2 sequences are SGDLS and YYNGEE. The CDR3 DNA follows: TGTGCCAGCAGCGTAGGAGGGATAGAGAATGAGCAGTTCTTC. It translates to CASSVGGIENEQFF.

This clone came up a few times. Here the CDR3 reads CASSLTSRNEQFF. For the CDR3, the DNA is TGCGCCAGCAGCCTGACTAGCAGAAATGAGCAGTTCTTC. This chain uses TRBV4-3 with TRBJ2-1; 7 bases are a match to TRBD2. Germline values: CDR1 LGHNA, CDR2 YSLEER. The length of the CDR3 is 13 residues. Trimming removed 4 bases from V and 7 bases from J; junction bases left unmatched: 4.

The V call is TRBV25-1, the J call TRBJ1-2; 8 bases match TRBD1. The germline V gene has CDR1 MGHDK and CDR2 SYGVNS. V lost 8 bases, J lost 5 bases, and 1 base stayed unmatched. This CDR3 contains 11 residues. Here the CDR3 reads CASGQGYGYTF. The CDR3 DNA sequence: TGTGCCAGCGGACAGGGTTATGGCTACACCTTC.